The sample holds many counts of the clone carrying this T cell receptor beta chain. The sample originates from a study of T cells in Graves' hyperthyroidism and ophthalmopathy. The CDR3 loop spans 14 amino acids. Trimming removed 6 bases at V and 0 bases at J, with 11 bases between. TCR beta CDR3 regions were amplified from RNA transcripts. In the first-round RT-PCR of the TCR CDR3, the HTBI primer set was used. TCRdb used MiXCR to reprocess the multiplex PCR reads, holding one entry per CDR3 protein. Found here are around 530,000 distinct CDR3 sequences, about 15% of them singletons; the top ten hold approximately 16%. Patients having uncontrolled infection, another autoimmune disease, pregnancy or lactation were not included.

The V call is TRBV12-3 or TRBV12-4, the J call TRBJ1-1; TRBD1 is a possible D gene (5 bases). Sample: blood. The sequence was collected from a woman under 30 with Graves' ophthalmopathy. CDR3 sequence: CASSRQSMNTEAFF. The CDR3 region has the DNA TGTGCCAGCAGCCGACAGAGCATGAACACTGAAGCTTTCTTT.